Each of the 4 T cell receptor beta chains below was sequenced from the same sample in a study of blood T cell repertoires in COVID-19. Profiling relied on immunoSEQ multiplex PCR, and the TCRdb table lists in-frame clones only, not all of them. The sample carries 100,000 to 150,000 clones, 88% recorded once. The sequenced sample consisted of peripheral blood. The receptors shown here come from a man aged 50-59 years with acute or convalescent COVID-19.

V usage is TRBV7-3 and J usage is TRBJ2-7; 8 bases are a match to TRBD1. This CDR3 contains 13 residues. The ends lost 4 bases at V and 6 bases at J; junction bases unmatched: 5. CDR1 and CDR2 (germline): SGHTA, FQGTGA. CDR3 bases: TGTGCCAGCAGCTCTGACAGGGGTGGCGAGCAGTACTTC. Translated, it gives CASSSDRGGEQYF.

This clone showed up just once. The rearrangement links TRBV27 to TRBJ1-6; no reliable D call. CDR3 size: 16 residues. The germline V and J ends were trimmed by 3 bases and 1 base, with 10 bases remaining between them. Germline V gene lookup returns CDR1 MNHEY and CDR2 SMNVEV (reference sequence). The CDR3: CASSLGYQSYNSPLHF. In DNA, the CDR3 is TGTGCCAGCAGTTTGGGCTATCAGTCCTATAATTCACCCCTCCACTTT.

In this sample, this clone turned up a few times. The chain recombines TRBV19 with TRBJ1-1, with D possibly matching TRBD1 (5 bases). The CDR3 loop spans 12 amino acids. Trimming removed 5 bases from V and 6 bases from J, with 10 bases in between. The V gene's germline CDR1 is LNHDA and CDR2 SQIVND (reference sequence). CDR3: CASSRGWAEAFF. CDR3 nucleotides: TGTGCCAGTAGTCGGGGGTGGGCTGAAGCTTTCTTT.

J is TRBJ1-4 and V is TRBV28; D unresolved. V lost 6 bases, J lost 14 bases, and 16 bases lay in between. The CDR3 is 12 amino acids. The germline V gene has CDR1 MDHEN and CDR2 SYDVKM. CDR3 sequence (DNA): TGTGCCAGCAGCGTCGACCGGGTATATCTGTTTTTT. Residues: CASSVDRVYLFF.